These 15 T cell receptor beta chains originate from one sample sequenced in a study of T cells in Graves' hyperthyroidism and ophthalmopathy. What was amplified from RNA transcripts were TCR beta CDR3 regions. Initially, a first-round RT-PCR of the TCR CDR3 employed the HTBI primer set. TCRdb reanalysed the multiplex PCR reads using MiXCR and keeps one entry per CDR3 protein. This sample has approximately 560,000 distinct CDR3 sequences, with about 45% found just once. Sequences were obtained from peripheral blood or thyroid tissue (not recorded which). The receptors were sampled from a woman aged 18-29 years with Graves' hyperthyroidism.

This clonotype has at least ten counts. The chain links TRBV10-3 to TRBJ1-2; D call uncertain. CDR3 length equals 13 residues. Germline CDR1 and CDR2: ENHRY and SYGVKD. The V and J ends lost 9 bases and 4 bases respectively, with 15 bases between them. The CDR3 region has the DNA TGTGCCATAGGGCCGGAGGTTCCCTATGGCTACACCTTC. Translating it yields CAIGPEVPYGYTF.

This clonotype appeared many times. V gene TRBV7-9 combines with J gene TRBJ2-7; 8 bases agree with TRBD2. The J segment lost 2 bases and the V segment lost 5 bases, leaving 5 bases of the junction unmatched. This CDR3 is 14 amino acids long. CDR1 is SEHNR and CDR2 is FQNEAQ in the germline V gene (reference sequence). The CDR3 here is CASSRTSGPYEQYF. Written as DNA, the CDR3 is TGTGCCAGCAGCAGAACTAGCGGCCCCTACGAGCAGTACTTC.

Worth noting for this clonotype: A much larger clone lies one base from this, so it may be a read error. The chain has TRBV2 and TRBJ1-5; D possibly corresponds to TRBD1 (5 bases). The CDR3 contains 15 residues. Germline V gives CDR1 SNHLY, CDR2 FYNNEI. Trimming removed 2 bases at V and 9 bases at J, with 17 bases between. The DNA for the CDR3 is TGTGCCAGCAGTGAATCCGGCAGGGCGGTTCGGCCCCAGCATTTT. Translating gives CASSESGRAVRPQHF.

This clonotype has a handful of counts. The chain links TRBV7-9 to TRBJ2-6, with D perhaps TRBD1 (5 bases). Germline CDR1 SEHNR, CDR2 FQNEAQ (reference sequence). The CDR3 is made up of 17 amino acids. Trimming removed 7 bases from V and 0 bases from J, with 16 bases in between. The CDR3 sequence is CASNLPTVFSGANVLTF. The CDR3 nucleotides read TGTGCCAGCAACCTACCGACAGTTTTCTCTGGGGCCAACGTCCTGACTTTC.

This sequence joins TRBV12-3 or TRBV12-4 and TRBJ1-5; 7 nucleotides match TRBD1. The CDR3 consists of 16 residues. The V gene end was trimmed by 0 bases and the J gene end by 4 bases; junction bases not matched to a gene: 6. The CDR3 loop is CASSLAWPGGNQPQHF. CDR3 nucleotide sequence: TGTGCCAGCAGTTTAGCGTGGCCAGGGGGTAATCAGCCCCAGCATTTT.

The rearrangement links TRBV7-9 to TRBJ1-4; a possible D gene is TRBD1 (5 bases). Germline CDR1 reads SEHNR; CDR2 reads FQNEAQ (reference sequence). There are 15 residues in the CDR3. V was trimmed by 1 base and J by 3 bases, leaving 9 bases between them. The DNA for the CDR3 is TGTGCCAGCAGCTTAGGAGCAGGGTCTAATGAAAAACTGTTTTTT. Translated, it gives CASSLGAGSNEKLFF.

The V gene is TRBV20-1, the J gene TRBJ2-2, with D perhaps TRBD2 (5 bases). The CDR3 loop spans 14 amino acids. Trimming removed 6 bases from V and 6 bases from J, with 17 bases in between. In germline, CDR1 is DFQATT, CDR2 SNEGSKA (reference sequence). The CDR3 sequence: CSAPGEPGSGELFF. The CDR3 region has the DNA TGCAGTGCGCCCGGGGAGCCCGGGTCCGGGGAGCTGTTTTTT.

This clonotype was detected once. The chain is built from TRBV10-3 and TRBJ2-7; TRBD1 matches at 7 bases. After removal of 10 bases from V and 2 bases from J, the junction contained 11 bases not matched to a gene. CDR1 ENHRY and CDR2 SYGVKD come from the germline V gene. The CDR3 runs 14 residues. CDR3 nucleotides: TGTGCCAGCCGAGCAGGGGGATTCACCTACGAGCAGTACTTC. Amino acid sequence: CASRAGGFTYEQYF.

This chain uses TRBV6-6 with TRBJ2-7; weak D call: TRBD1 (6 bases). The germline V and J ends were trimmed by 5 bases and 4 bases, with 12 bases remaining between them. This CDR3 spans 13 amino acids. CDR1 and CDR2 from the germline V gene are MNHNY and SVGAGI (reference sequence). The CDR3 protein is CASSEQGIYEQYF. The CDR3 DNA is TGTGCCAGCAGTGAACAGGGTATATACGAGCAGTACTTC.

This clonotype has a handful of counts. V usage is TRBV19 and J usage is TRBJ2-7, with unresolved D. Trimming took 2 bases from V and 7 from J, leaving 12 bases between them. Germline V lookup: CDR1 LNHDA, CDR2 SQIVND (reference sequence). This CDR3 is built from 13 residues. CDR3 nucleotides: TGTGCCAGTAGTATATCTTCCGCTCTGGAGCAGTACTTC. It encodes CASSISSALEQYF. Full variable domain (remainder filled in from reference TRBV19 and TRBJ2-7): DGGITQSPKYLFRKEGQNVTLSCEQNLNHDAMYWYRQDPGQGLRLIYYSQIVNDFQKGDIAEGYSVSREKKESFPLTVTSAQKNPTAFYLCASSISSALEQYFGPGTRLTVT.

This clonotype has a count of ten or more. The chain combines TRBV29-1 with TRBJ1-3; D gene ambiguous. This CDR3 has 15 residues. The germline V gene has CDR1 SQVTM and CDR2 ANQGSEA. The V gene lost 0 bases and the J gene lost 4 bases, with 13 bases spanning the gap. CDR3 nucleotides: TGCAGCGTTGAAGAGGGGTTTACGGCCGGAAACACCATATATTTT. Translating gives CSVEEGFTAGNTIYF.

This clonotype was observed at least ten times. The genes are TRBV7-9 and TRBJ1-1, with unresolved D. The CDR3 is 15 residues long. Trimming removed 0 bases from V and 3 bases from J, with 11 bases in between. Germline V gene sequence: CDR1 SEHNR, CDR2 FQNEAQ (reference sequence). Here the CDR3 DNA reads TGTGCCAGCAGCTTAGCGGCGGTAGGGTACACTGAAGCTTTCTTT. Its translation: CASSLAAVGYTEAFF.

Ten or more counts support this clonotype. CDR3 in amino acids: CASSEVPGRADETQYF. The CDR3 DNA reads as TGTGCCAGCAGTGAAGTCCCCGGGAGGGCCGACGAGACCCAGTACTTC. The J gene is TRBJ2-5, the V gene TRBV2; 8 positions match TRBD2. Germline V gene sequence: CDR1 SNHLY, CDR2 FYNNEI. The CDR3 runs to 16 residues. V dropped 1 base and J dropped 5; count of bases not matched to a gene: 9. Drawing the rest from reference TRBV2 and TRBJ2-5, the complete variable domain is EPEVTQTPSHQVTQMGQEVILRCVPISNHLYFYWYRQILGQKVEFLVSFYNNEISEKSEIFDDQFSVERPDGSNFTLKIRSTKLEDSAMYFCASSEVPGRADETQYFGPGTRLLVL.

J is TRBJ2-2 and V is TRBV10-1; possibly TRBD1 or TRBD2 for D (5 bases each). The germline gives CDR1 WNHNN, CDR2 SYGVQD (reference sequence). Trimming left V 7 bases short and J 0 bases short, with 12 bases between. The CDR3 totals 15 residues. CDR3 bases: TGCGCCAGCAATGGGGGAATCGCGAACACCGGGGAGCTGTTTTTT. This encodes CASNGGIANTGELFF.

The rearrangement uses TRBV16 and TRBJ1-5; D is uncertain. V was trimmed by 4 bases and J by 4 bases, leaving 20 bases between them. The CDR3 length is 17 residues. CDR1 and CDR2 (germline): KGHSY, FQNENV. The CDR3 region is CASSRRKLQVRNQPQHF. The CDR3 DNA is TGTGCCAGCAGCCGACGAAAATTGCAGGTTAGGAATCAGCCCCAGCATTTT.